The 11 T cell receptor beta chains given below trace back to one sample, sequenced in a study of neurological immune-mediated disorders. TCRdb independently ran MiXCR on the 5' RACE reads; one entry per CDR3 protein. The repertoire holds about 48,000 distinct CDR3 sequences, with about 2% as singletons. Sequencing was done on a sample of PBMCs. Receptors were obtained from a woman between 40 and 50 years old with multiple sclerosis.

In its sample, this clonotype was seen many times. V is TRBV6-6 and J is TRBJ1-4; maybe TRBD1 (5 bases). V gave up 6 bases and J gave up 3 bases, with 11 bases separating them. In germline, CDR1 is MNHNY, CDR2 SVGAGI (reference sequence). The CDR3 has 14 residues. CDR3 loop: CASSRTSPNEKLFF. The CDR3 coding sequence is TGTGCCAGCAGCAGGACAAGCCCTAATGAAAAACTGTTTTTT.

This clonotype has at least ten counts. The rearrangement uses TRBV20-1 and TRBJ1-2, with 11 nucleotides matching TRBD1. J gave up 4 bases and V 6 bases, and 7 bases lay outside the gene matches. The CDR3 loop spans 14 amino acids. Looked up from germline, CDR1 is DFQATT and CDR2 is SNEGSKA (reference sequence). CDR3 region: CSALDRGRGYGYTF. The CDR3 DNA follows: TGCAGTGCGCTGGACAGGGGGCGAGGCTATGGCTACACCTTC.

This clonotype was detected ten times or more. This chain uses TRBV9 with TRBJ2-1; perhaps TRBD2 as D (6 bases). The germline CDR1 and CDR2 sequences are SGDLS and YYNGEE. Deletions cut 7 bases from V and 0 bases from J, with 14 bases between. The CDR3 extends over 15 amino acids. The CDR3 reads CASAAGGNSYNEQFF. CDR3 bases: TGTGCCAGCGCCGCAGGAGGGAACTCCTACAATGAGCAGTTCTTC.

Ten or more counts support this clonotype. V is TRBV6-5 and J is TRBJ2-7; TRBD1 matches 9 bases. The germline CDR1 and CDR2 sequences are MNHEY and SVGAGI. Germline trimming cut 8 bases from V and 3 bases from J; bases unmatched to any gene: 5. The CDR3 contains 13 residues. In DNA, the CDR3 is TGTGCCAGCTGCCGGGACAGGGACTACGAGCAGTACTTC. This codes for CASCRDRDYEQYF.

This clonotype was recorded at least ten times. The chain has TRBV5-1 and TRBJ2-1; 11 bases agree with TRBD2. V shed 4 bases, J shed 0 bases, and the junction held 6 bases outside the gene matches. This CDR3 contains 17 residues. The germline CDR1 and CDR2 sequences are SGHRS and YFSETQ. CDR3 residues: CASSLFSGGASYNEQFF. The CDR3 DNA reads as TGCGCCAGCAGCCTATTTAGCGGGGGGGCCTCCTACAATGAGCAGTTCTTC. The full variable domain, its missing parts supplied by reference TRBV5-1 and TRBJ2-1, is KAGVTQTPRYLIKTRGQQVTLSCSPISGHRSVSWYQQTPGQGLQFLFEYFSETQRNKGNFPGRFSGRQFSNSRSEMNVSTLELGDSALYLCASSLFSGGASYNEQFFGPGTRLTVL.

This clonotype has just a few counts. Being one base from a much bigger clone, this may be a read error. The CDR3 carries no conserved terminal phenylalanine or tryptophan, so it likely arises from a read error. The V call is TRBV7-9, the J call TRBJ2-7; D unresolved. The CDR3 is 12 residues long. The V end was cut by 5 bases, the J end by 1 base, with 6 bases between. Germline-derived CDR1 and CDR2 are SEHNR and FQNEAQ (reference sequence). CDR3 DNA: TGTGCCAGCAGCAGGGAATCCTACGAGCAGTACTGC. Translated, it gives CASSRESYEQYC.

This clonotype came up many times. This chain joins TRBV15 and TRBJ2-5, with D tentatively TRBD2 (5 bases). V dropped 4 bases and J dropped 2 bases, with 17 bases sitting between them. The CDR3 runs to 16 residues. Germline lookup yields CDR1 LNHNV and CDR2 YYDKDF (reference sequence). CDR3 protein: CATSTGLLAFQETQYF. The CDR3 DNA is TGTGCCACCAGCACCGGACTGTTAGCCTTTCAAGAGACCCAGTACTTC.

This clonotype was counted ten times or more. The chain recombines TRBV6-5 with TRBJ2-5, with a weak D call TRBD2 (6 bases). Trimming removed 10 bases at V and 1 base at J, with 10 bases between. Germline CDR1 and CDR2: MNHEY and SVGAGI. The CDR3 is 12 residues long. Written as DNA, the CDR3 is TGTGCCACCAGGGACTCCCAAGAGACCCAGTACTTC. Its protein product is CATRDSQETQYF.

This clonotype has at least ten counts. V gene TRBV29-1 combines with J gene TRBJ2-3, with D unresolved. The V end lost 3 bases, the J end lost 12 bases, and 10 bases lay between the germline ends. Germline V gene data show CDR1 as SQVTM and CDR2 as ANQGSEA. CDR3 length equals 10 residues. CDR3 sequence: CSVDKSFQYF. As DNA, the CDR3 is TGCAGCGTTGACAAGAGTTTTCAGTATTTT.

This clonotype was picked up many times. This sequence joins TRBV5-4 and TRBJ1-2; no reliable D call. This CDR3 region has 12 residues. Germline V gives CDR1 SGHNT, CDR2 YYREEE (reference sequence). The germline V and J ends were trimmed by 2 bases and 4 bases, with 6 bases remaining between them. The CDR3 sequence is CASSLETYGYTF. In DNA form, the CDR3 reads TGTGCCAGCAGCTTAGAAACCTATGGCTACACCTTC. The complete variable domain, with remaining parts taken from reference TRBV5-4 and TRBJ1-2, reads ETGVTQSPTHLIKTRGQQVTLRCSSQSGHNTVSWYQQALGQGPQFIFQYYREEENGRGNFPPRFSGLQFPNYSSELNVNALELDDSALYLCASSLETYGYTFGSGTRLTVV.

The chain carries TRBV20-1 and TRBJ2-3; the D gene is possibly TRBD1 (6 bases). Germline V gives CDR1 DFQATT, CDR2 SNEGSKA (reference sequence). The germline V and J ends were trimmed by 6 bases and 2 bases, with 12 bases remaining between them. The CDR3 spans 13 residues. This CDR3 is CSARGPSTDTQYF. CDR3 sequence (DNA): TGCAGTGCCAGGGGTCCCTCCACAGATACGCAGTATTTT.